The text below deals with one T cell receptor (beta chain). These data belong to a study of blood T cell repertoires in COVID-19. About the research overall: COVID-19 samples collected from the United States, Italy and Spain covered acute and convalescent phases. Sample material is recorded as cDNA or gDNA derived from T cells, B-cell-depleted T cells, or PBMCs.

Seattle's cohort entered during active infection and was followed longitudinally. Original analysis: Quantification of nucleated cells was approximated via reference gene primer amplification. The table came from immunoSEQ multiplex PCR; TCRdb's copy has only in-frame clones and leaves some out. The DNA was the basis for D and trimming; V, J and clone size are from that table. The repertoire consists of some 360,000 clones, with more than 70% occurring once and the leading ten covering under 5%. Germline V lookup: CDR1 LGHDT, CDR2 YNNKEL (reference sequence). V shed 3 bases, J shed 7 bases, and the junction held 9 bases outside the gene matches. The CDR3 totals 15 residues.

Sequenced material: peripheral blood. J is TRBJ2-1 and V is TRBV3-1 (or the pseudogene TRBV3-2); 7 nucleotides align to TRBD1. The TCR sequence derives from a woman aged 55-69 years with COVID-19, enrolled during active disease. The DNA of the CDR3 is TGTGCCAGCAGCCATTCCGGGACAGTTCGAAATGAGCAGTTCTTC. Translated, it gives CASSHSGTVRNEQFF.